This T cell receptor (beta chain) is drawn from a study of molecular identifiers for immune sequencing clone quantification. Study-level background: RNA from 20,000 or 100,000 naive CD8 cells was split five ways in replicates, with four sequenced.

TCRdb analysed the PCR reads with MiXCR anew, one entry per CDR3 protein. In the table there are about 510,000 distinct CDR3 sequences, over 20% of which are singletons. RNA fractions of 10%, 30% or 50% and about 18,000 to 1,000,000 sorted cells were the source of naive CD8 libraries. Researchers sorted naive CD8 T cells as cells that were CD8+CD4-CCR7+CD45RA+. This CDR3 spans 15 amino acids. Unmatched junction bases numbered 6, after V lost 4 bases and J lost 3 bases. The germline CDR1 and CDR2 sequences are SEHNR and FQNEAQ (reference sequence). The receptor comes from a human donor in good health. Some libraries in this study had Jurkat cell RNA spiked in. The V call is TRBV7-9, the J call TRBJ2-7, with TRBD2 matching 10 bases. The sequenced sample consisted of naive CD8+ T cells from blood, with Jurkat cell RNA spiked in. The subset here: FACS-sorted CD8+CD4-CCR7+CD45RA+ naive T cells. In nucleotides, the CDR3 is TGTGCCAGCAGCTCAGGACTAGCGGAATACTACGAGCAGTACTTC. Its translation: CASSSGLAEYYEQYF.